The rows below give T cell receptor beta chains drawn from one sample of a study of blood T cell repertoires in COVID-19. Clones were read by immunoSEQ multiplex PCR, and TCRdb kept only the in-frame ones, dropping some. The table shows around 100,000 clones, with 92% occurring only once. What was sequenced was peripheral blood. Every receptor here comes from a man between 50 and 59 years old with active COVID-19. Each CDR3 is given with its conserved first and last residue. A D gene is named only where the DNA matches it firmly. Clone sizes are given selectively: once, few, many, or a class where the clone is expanded.

clone_size: -
j_call: TRBJ1-5
v_call: TRBV28
d_call: TRBD1
cdr3_aa: CASSRQGAFQPQHF
cdr3_nt: TGTGCCAGCAGCCGACAGGGGGCTTTTCAGCCCCAGCATTTT

clone_size: few
j_call: TRBJ2-1
v_call: TRBV20-1
d_call: -
cdr3_aa: CSASDFNEQFF
cdr3_nt: TGCAGTGCTTCCGACTTCAACGAGCAGTTCTTC

clone_size: -
j_call: TRBJ2-2
v_call: TRBV11-3
d_call: -
cdr3_aa: CASSITDTGELFF
cdr3_nt: TGTGCCAGCAGCATAACAGACACCGGGGAGCTGTTTTTT

clone_size: -
j_call: TRBJ2-3
v_call: TRBV19
d_call: TRBD2
cdr3_aa: CASSGTSGRGATQYF
cdr3_nt: TGTGCCAGTAGTGGGACTAGCGGGAGAGGGGCTACGCAGTATTTT

clone_size: -
j_call: TRBJ2-5
v_call: TRBV7-2
d_call: TRBD2
cdr3_aa: CASSLSGGLTQETQYF
cdr3_nt: TGTGCCAGCAGCTTAAGCGGGGGCCTAACCCAAGAGACCCAGTACTTC

clone_size: -
j_call: TRBJ2-7
v_call: TRBV3-1/TRBV3-2
d_call: -
cdr3_aa: CASSQSPVRAGGYEQYF
cdr3_nt: TGTGCCAGCAGCCAATCCCCCGTGCGGGCAGGGGGGTACGAGCAGTACTTC

clone_size: -
j_call: TRBJ2-7
v_call: TRBV7-2
d_call: -
cdr3_aa: CASSYRTGTSSYEQYF
cdr3_nt: TGTGCCAGCAGCTATCGTACAGGGACGAGCTCCTACGAGCAGTACTTC

clone_size: -
j_call: TRBJ1-6
v_call: TRBV1
d_call: -
cdr3_aa: CTSSQVQGFRSPLHF
cdr3_nt: TGCACCAGCAGCCAAGTCCAGGGGTTCCGGTCACCCCTCCACTTT

clone_size: -
j_call: TRBJ2-7
v_call: TRBV6-6
d_call: TRBD1
cdr3_aa: CASSYETGQAYEQYF
cdr3_nt: TGTGCCAGCAGTTACGAAACCGGACAGGCCTACGAGCAGTACTTC

clone_size: -
j_call: TRBJ2-1
v_call: TRBV9
d_call: -
cdr3_aa: CASSPGWSYNEQFF
cdr3_nt: TGTGCCAGCAGCCCCGGTTGGTCCTACAATGAGCAGTTCTTC

clone_size: -
j_call: TRBJ1-2
v_call: TRBV4-1
d_call: -
cdr3_aa: CASSHGLRTEDYGYTF
cdr3_nt: TGCGCCAGCAGCCATGGATTGAGGACAGAAGACTATGGCTACACCTTC

clone_size: -
j_call: TRBJ1-4
v_call: TRBV27
d_call: TRBD1
cdr3_aa: CASSSESAAGGRKKLFF
cdr3_nt: TGTGCCAGCAGTTCTGAAAGCGCGGCAGGGGGAAGAAAAAAACTGTTTTTT

clone_size: -
j_call: TRBJ1-1
v_call: TRBV2
d_call: -
cdr3_aa: CASRYRAPEAFF
cdr3_nt: TGTGCCAGCAGATACAGGGCCCCTGAAGCTTTCTTT

clone_size: -
j_call: TRBJ1-6
v_call: TRBV7-3
d_call: -
cdr3_aa: CASSLLSTGYSPLHF
cdr3_nt: TGTGCCAGCAGCCTACTCTCCACAGGGTACTCACCCCTCCACTTT

clone_size: -
j_call: TRBJ2-1
v_call: TRBV29-1
d_call: -
cdr3_aa: CSAQLDGGGEQFF
cdr3_nt: TGCAGCGCCCAACTAGATGGGGGCGGTGAGCAGTTCTTC

clone_size: -
j_call: TRBJ2-3
v_call: TRBV7-9
d_call: TRBD2
cdr3_aa: CASSPTLTSGKGTRHQYF
cdr3_nt: TGTGCCAGCAGCCCCACCTTAACTAGCGGGAAAGGTACGCGCCACCAGTATTTT

clone_size: -
j_call: TRBJ2-1
v_call: TRBV6-5
d_call: -
cdr3_aa: CASSYVGQGIREQFF
cdr3_nt: TGTGCCAGCAGTTACGTAGGCCAGGGGATACGTGAGCAGTTCTTC

clone_size: -
j_call: TRBJ2-1
v_call: TRBV28
d_call: TRBD2
cdr3_aa: CASSPGRRGLAGDSEQFF
cdr3_nt: TGTGCCAGCAGCCCAGGCCGTAGGGGGCTAGCGGGAGACTCTGAGCAGTTCTTC

clone_size: once
j_call: TRBJ2-7
v_call: TRBV18
d_call: TRBD1
cdr3_aa: CASSPPPTGGSYEQYF
cdr3_nt: TGTGCCAGCTCACCACCGCCGACAGGGGGCTCCTACGAGCAGTACTTC

clone_size: once
j_call: TRBJ2-3
v_call: TRBV7-9
d_call: TRBD2
cdr3_aa: CASSFVAGGLDTQYF
cdr3_nt: TGTGCCAGCAGCTTCGTAGCGGGAGGGTTGGATACGCAGTATTTT

clone_size: -
j_call: TRBJ2-5
v_call: TRBV30
d_call: TRBD2
cdr3_aa: CAWRSGEGRETQYF
cdr3_nt: TGTGCCTGGAGGTCGGGGGAGGGTAGGGAGACCCAGTACTTC

clone_size: -
j_call: TRBJ2-1
v_call: TRBV3-1/TRBV3-2
d_call: TRBD1
cdr3_aa: CASSLLRGAGGNEQFF
cdr3_nt: TGTGCCAGCAGCCTTCTCAGGGGCGCAGGGGGAAATGAGCAGTTCTTC

clone_size: -
j_call: TRBJ2-1
v_call: TRBV7-3
d_call: -
cdr3_aa: CASSPSPEAENEQFF
cdr3_nt: TGTGCCAGCAGCCCCTCTCCGGAGGCTGAAAATGAGCAGTTCTTC

clone_size: -
j_call: TRBJ2-7
v_call: TRBV4-2
d_call: -
cdr3_aa: CASSQGTPGFEEQYF
cdr3_nt: TGTGCCAGCAGCCAAGGGACTCCCGGCTTCGAGGAGCAGTACTTC

clone_size: -
j_call: TRBJ2-7
v_call: TRBV29-1
d_call: TRBD2
cdr3_aa: CSVEEREGSSYEQYF
cdr3_nt: TGCAGCGTTGAAGAGAGGGAGGGTAGCAGCTACGAGCAGTACTTC

clone_size: few
j_call: TRBJ1-6
v_call: TRBV15
d_call: TRBD1
cdr3_aa: CATSKGSGGGSPLHF
cdr3_nt: TGTGCCACCAGCAAGGGTTCAGGGGGCGGTTCACCCCTCCACTTT

clone_size: -
j_call: TRBJ2-3
v_call: TRBV30
d_call: TRBD2
cdr3_aa: CAWRKVAGDTDTQYF
cdr3_nt: TGTGCCTGGAGGAAGGTAGCGGGGGACACAGATACGCAGTATTTT

clone_size: -
j_call: TRBJ2-3
v_call: TRBV10-3
d_call: -
cdr3_aa: CAISRDISTDTQYF
cdr3_nt: TGTGCCATCAGTAGGGACATTAGCACAGATACGCAGTATTTT

clone_size: -
j_call: TRBJ1-3
v_call: TRBV19
d_call: -
cdr3_aa: CASSAGRALHSGNTIYF
cdr3_nt: TGTGCCAGTAGTGCGGGAAGGGCACTCCACTCTGGAAACACCATATATTTT

clone_size: -
j_call: TRBJ1-6
v_call: TRBV6-5
d_call: -
cdr3_aa: CASIGNNYNSPLHF
cdr3_nt: TGTGCCAGCATTGGCAACAACTATAATTCACCCCTCCACTTT

clone_size: -
j_call: TRBJ2-2
v_call: TRBV19
d_call: TRBD1
cdr3_aa: CASSSGQAAGELFF
cdr3_nt: TGTGCCAGTAGTTCCGGACAGGCCGCCGGGGAGCTGTTTTTT

clone_size: -
j_call: TRBJ1-5
v_call: TRBV4-1
d_call: TRBD1
cdr3_aa: CASSQGLGQARSNQPQHF
cdr3_nt: TGCGCCAGCAGCCAAGGTTTGGGACAGGCTCGAAGCAATCAGCCCCAGCATTTT

clone_size: -
j_call: TRBJ1-1
v_call: TRBV27
d_call: -
cdr3_aa: CASSNRYGTEAFF
cdr3_nt: TGTGCCAGCTCTAATCGGTACGGCACTGAAGCTTTCTTT

clone_size: -
j_call: TRBJ1-2
v_call: TRBV27
d_call: -
cdr3_aa: CASTPRGLRQSPYGYTF
cdr3_nt: TGTGCCAGCACCCCCCGGGGATTGAGGCAGAGCCCCTATGGCTACACCTTC

clone_size: few
j_call: TRBJ2-1
v_call: TRBV4-2
d_call: TRBD2
cdr3_aa: CASSVAGVLHNEQFF
cdr3_nt: TGTGCCAGCAGCGTAGCGGGAGTCTTGCACAATGAGCAGTTCTTC

clone_size: -
j_call: TRBJ2-2
v_call: TRBV24-1
d_call: -
cdr3_aa: CATSDFNLHGLIHGELFF
cdr3_nt: TGTGCCACCAGTGATTTCAATCTCCACGGGTTGATACATGGGGAGCTGTTTTTT

clone_size: -
j_call: TRBJ2-5
v_call: TRBV11-2
d_call: TRBD1
cdr3_aa: CASSLGPGQGQETQYF
cdr3_nt: TGTGCCAGCAGCTTGGGGCCGGGACAGGGTCAAGAGACCCAGTACTTC

clone_size: few
j_call: TRBJ1-1
v_call: TRBV7-2
d_call: TRBD1
cdr3_aa: CASRDRGNMNTEAFF
cdr3_nt: TGTGCCAGCAGGGACAGGGGGAACATGAACACTGAAGCTTTCTTT

clone_size: -
j_call: TRBJ2-7
v_call: TRBV19
d_call: -
cdr3_aa: CASSIEGGGNRYEQYF
cdr3_nt: TGTGCCAGTAGTATAGAAGGAGGCGGGAACAGATACGAGCAGTACTTC

clone_size: once
j_call: TRBJ2-2
v_call: TRBV14
d_call: -
cdr3_aa: CASSPRGFSVGNTGELFF
cdr3_nt: TGTGCCAGCAGCCCCCGAGGTTTCTCTGTGGGGAACACCGGGGAGCTGTTTTTT

clone_size: -
j_call: TRBJ1-1
v_call: TRBV28
d_call: TRBD1
cdr3_aa: CASKAGDSLGTEAFF
cdr3_nt: TGTGCCAGCAAGGCCGGGGACAGCTTAGGAACTGAAGCTTTCTTT